This T cell receptor beta chain originates from a study of shared clonotypes between healthy human individuals. CD45RO-negative, CCR7-positively selected cells formed the naive CD8 fraction, excluding terminally differentiated effector memory CD45RA+ cells. This CDR3 is 15 amino acids long. Trimming removed 4 bases from V and 5 bases from J, with 18 bases in between. Germline V gene lookup returns CDR1 SGHNT and CDR2 YYREEE (reference sequence). Sequencing used immunoSEQ multiplex PCR; TCRdb keeps in-frame clones, though not all of them. The sample has about 1,900,000 clones; about 95% are singletons.

The sequencing sample was made of naive CD8+ T cells sorted from blood. The rearrangement links TRBV5-4 to TRBJ1-1; D possibly corresponds to TRBD1 (5 bases). This receptor was obtained from a man younger than 35 in good health. CDR3 amino acids: CASSPEAWGETEAFF. CDR3 DNA sequence: TGTGCCAGCAGCCCGGAGGCATGGGGCGAGACTGAAGCTTTCTTT. Filled out from reference TRBV5-4 and TRBJ1-1, the complete variable domain reads ETGVTQSPTHLIKTRGQQVTLRCSSQSGHNTVSWYQQALGQGPQFIFQYYREEENGRGNFPPRFSGLQFPNYSSELNVNALELDDSALYLCASSPEAWGETEAFFGQGTRLTVV.